The rows below give T cell receptor beta chains drawn from one sample of a study of shared clonotypes between healthy human individuals. The table came from immunoSEQ multiplex PCR; TCRdb's copy has only in-frame clones and leaves some out. The sample lists hundreds of thousands of clones; more than 70% were seen once. The specimen was memory CD4+ T cells sorted from blood. These receptors originate from a woman aged 30 to 39 in good health. The CDR3 runs from the conserved cysteine through the conserved F or W. A D gene is named only where the DNA matches it firmly. Only part of the rows carry a size: once, few, many, or a class if the clone is expanded.

abundance | v_gene | d_gene | CDR3aa
. | TRBV10-3 | . | CAISDSVGGQGLNTEAFF
many | TRBV11-2 | . | CASSLEVGSGPFF
. | TRBV28 | . | CASTAQGVRGYTF
. | TRBV11-3 | . | CASSSPTSPDTQYF
once | TRBV27 | . | CASSSSGRRRFHNEQFF
. | TRBV6-5 | . | CASRATRGRSQPQHF
. | TRBV7-3 | . | CASSLTLARNEQFF
. | TRBV11-2 | . | CASSLSLADYNEQFF
. | TRBV4-1 | TRBD2 | CASSQDGLAGLGGSYEQYF
. | TRBV5-1 | TRBD1 | CASSFGQGTETQYF
. | TRBV30 | TRBD1 | CAWSGTGLGALHF
few | TRBV5-1 | TRBD2 | CASRSSGDSYEQYF
. | TRBV2 | . | CASSEDTGTYGYTF
. | TRBV4-1 | . | CASSLLPRDSGDTIYF
. | TRBV7-9 | . | CASRQAGNTIYF
. | TRBV2 | TRBD1 | CASSTGAYEQYF
. | TRBV29-1 | . | CSVRDRNTGELFF
. | TRBV28 | TRBD1 | CASSPRWTGGFAPGNTIYF
. | TRBV11-2 | . | CASSVDQNTGELFF
once | TRBV11-2 | TRBD2 | CASSYLPGRFQETQYF
few | TRBV18 | . | CASSPYGDGGNEQYF
. | TRBV29-1 | TRBD2 | CSVVSPSGSSGNEQFF
. | TRBV18 | . | CASSPSRGGKGEKLFF
. | TRBV13 | . | CASSLGGRRVEQFF
few | TRBV6-1 | . | CASSDPGRPPTDTQYF
once | TRBV6-1 | . | CASRPGAVETQYF
once | TRBV5-1 | TRBD2 | CASSLSAGGPETQYF
. | TRBV28 | TRBD1 | CASTGTATSQGYF
. | TRBV7-2 | . | CASSLLGGWEKLFF
. | TRBV28 | . | CASSYSPGVGDPKTNEKLFF
. | TRBV28 | . | CASSSGIAAPQHF
. | TRBV6-5 | . | CASSKTYSSTDTQYF
. | TRBV6-1 | . | CASTLGWSYEQYF
. | TRBV25-1 | . | CASSGRVSYEQYF
. | TRBV5-1 | . | CASSLGLHGTDTQYF
few | TRBV25-1 | TRBD1 | CASRQGAGYNEQFF
. | TRBV2 | TRBD2 | CAASSGTNTGELFF
. | TRBV19 | . | CASSRTYEQYF
few | TRBV4-1 | TRBD1 | CASSQPQGAGQPQHF
. | TRBV10-3 | . | CAISEIPRKWLLGANVLTF
many | TRBV5-1 | TRBD1 | CASSGGTGPYGYTF
. | TRBV5-1 | TRBD2 | CASNGGRASTDTQYF
. | TRBV6-1 | TRBD2 | CASSERAGGPIETGELFF
. | TRBV28 | . | CASKPGPSGSIQYF
. | TRBV6-4 | . | CASRGEGVGGELFF
. | TRBV5-1 | TRBD2 | CASSLALAGTDTQYF
. | TRBV6-6 | TRBD1 | CASSYSGQGRAQPQHF
. | TRBV4-1 | TRBD2 | CASSQDMLSGGQETQYF
. | TRBV6-5 | . | CASRPRGASGNTIYF
. | TRBV10-3 | TRBD1 | CAIKTGGSVNSGELFF
. | TRBV11-2 | . | CASSPSWGSYEQYF
. | TRBV15 | TRBD1 | CATSREYRGANEKLFF
few | TRBV19 | . | CASSYVVRFNSNQPQHF
few | TRBV2 | TRBD2 | CASGGSGRGKQFF
many | TRBV6-4 | . | CASSPTSAGTEAFF
once | TRBV9 | . | CASSPSHF
. | TRBV7-2 | . | CASRYLDYGYTF
. | TRBV19 | . | CASSIAVPGTGLGIIYGYTF